This T cell receptor beta chain was identified in a study of T-cell reconstitution after alpha-beta-depleted transplantation in children. Study-level results: The study traced high day-60 TCRbeta diversity in some patients to surviving recipient T cells and thymic progenitors.

This sample's TCRbeta library carried unique molecular identifier barcodes. One entry per CDR3 protein, called by TCRdb with MiXCR from the PCR reads. Of about 580,000 distinct CDR3 sequences in the sample, under 25% were seen once. The germline V gene has CDR1 MNHNY and CDR2 SVGAGI (reference sequence). CDR3 size: 12 residues. The V and J ends lost 10 bases and 5 bases, in that order; junction bases with no gene match: 7. The table lists this clonotype with a few counts. Its antigen is currently unknown. The receptor's source is a boy under three years old who had a stem cell transplant for acute myeloid leukemia, so the T cells may come from the graft donor. The specimen was PBMCs, mostly from graft donor cells, collected 360 days after TCRalphabeta/CD19-depleted stem cell transplant. The chain uses TRBV6-6 and TRBJ2-7, with 8 nucleotides matching TRBD2. CDR3 loop: CATLAGMNEQYF. The CDR3 bases are TGTGCCACCTTAGCGGGGATGAACGAGCAGTACTTC.